One TCR beta chain is described in this entry. This sample was included in a study of cytomegalovirus exposure and HLA in healthy donors. Trimming shortened V by 0 bases and J by 4 bases, and 10 bases separated the two germline ends. The germline V gene has CDR1 SGHRS and CDR2 YFSETQ. This CDR3 is built from 14 residues. The PCR made use of 60 Vbeta and 13 Jbeta primers. Using immunoSEQ multiplex PCR, the repertoire was profiled, and TCRdb retains in-frame clones only, with some absent. The sample has about 170,000 clones, about four fifths seen once; the top ten hold 0.77%. The J gene is TRBJ1-1, the V gene TRBV5-1; TRBD1 is a possible D gene (6 bases). The sequence was obtained from a woman younger than 30 in good health and CMV-seronegative. Sample: PBMCs. This CDR3 is CASSLEGVSTEAFF. DNA for the CDR3: TGCGCCAGCAGCTTGGAGGGGGTGAGCACTGAAGCTTTCTTT.